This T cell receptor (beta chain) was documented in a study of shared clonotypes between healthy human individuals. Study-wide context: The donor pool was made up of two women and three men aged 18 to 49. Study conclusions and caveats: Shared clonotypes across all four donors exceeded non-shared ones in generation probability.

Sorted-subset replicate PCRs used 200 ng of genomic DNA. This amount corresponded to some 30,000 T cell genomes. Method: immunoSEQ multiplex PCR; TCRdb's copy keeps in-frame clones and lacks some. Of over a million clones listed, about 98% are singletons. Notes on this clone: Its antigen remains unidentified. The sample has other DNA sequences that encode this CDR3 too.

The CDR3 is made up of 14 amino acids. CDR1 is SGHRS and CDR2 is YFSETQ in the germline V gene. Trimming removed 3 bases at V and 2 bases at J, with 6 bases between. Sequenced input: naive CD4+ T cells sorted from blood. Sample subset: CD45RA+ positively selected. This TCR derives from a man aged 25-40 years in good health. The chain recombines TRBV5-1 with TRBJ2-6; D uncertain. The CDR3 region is CASSSLPGANVLTF. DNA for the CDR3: TGCGCCAGCAGCTCCCTTCCTGGGGCCAACGTCCTGACTTTC.